A selection of T cell receptor beta chains follows, all from one sample in a study of shared clonotypes between healthy human individuals. Assay used: immunoSEQ multiplex PCR; TCRdb lists only in-frame clones, some missing. This sample has fewer than 3 million clones, with around 90% found just once. Sequenced sample: naive CD4+ T cells from PBMCs. Receptors were obtained from a man between 18 and 35 years old in good health. Some clones in this sample may be carry-over from other donors' samples. Both conserved end residues are part of each CDR3. A D gene is named only where the DNA matches it firmly. Not every row has a clone size; where given, it reads once, few, many or a size class.

size	D	V	J	CDR3	DNA
NA	NA	TRBV25-1	TRBJ1-3	CASSESGSGNTIYF	TGTGCCAGCAGTGAAAGTGGTTCTGGAAACACCATATATTTT
NA	NA	TRBV5-6	TRBJ2-1	CASSLRAWEQFF	TGTGCCAGCAGCCTTCGGGCTTGGGAGCAGTTCTTC
once	NA	TRBV2	TRBJ2-2	CASRDARGELFF	TGTGCCAGCAGAGACGCAAGAGGGGAGCTGTTTTTT
once	NA	TRBV6-4	TRBJ2-2	CASSFAEGATGELFF	TGTGCCAGCAGCTTTGCGGAAGGGGCCACCGGGGAGCTGTTTTTT
once	NA	TRBV7-2	TRBJ2-5	CASSQGHGGKTQYF	TGTGCCAGCAGCCAGGGACACGGAGGGAAGACCCAGTACTTC
NA	TRBD2	TRBV7-9	TRBJ2-3	CASSPSGNTDTQYF	TGTGCCAGCAGCCCAAGCGGGAACACAGATACGCAGTATTTT
NA	NA	TRBV7-3	TRBJ2-2	CASSPPGGELFF	TGTGCCAGCAGCCCTCCTGGCGGGGAGCTGTTTTTT
NA	NA	TRBV6-5	TRBJ2-3	CASSSHKGTDTQYF	TGTGCCAGCAGTTCCCATAAAGGCACAGATACGCAGTATTTT
NA	NA	TRBV7-3	TRBJ1-1	CASSLTPNTEAFF	TGTGCCAGCAGCTTGACACCGAACACTGAAGCTTTCTTT
few	NA	TRBV7-9	TRBJ1-5	CASSFEGQSGAQHF	TGTGCCAGCAGCTTTGAAGGACAATCGGGAGCCCAGCATTTT
few	NA	TRBV5-1	TRBJ1-3	CASSLDGSSGNTIYF	TGCGCCAGCAGCTTGGATGGCAGCTCTGGAAACACCATATATTTT
NA	NA	TRBV5-5	TRBJ2-7	CASSFPPGRYEQYF	TGTGCCAGCAGCTTCCCGCCAGGGCGGTACGAGCAGTACTTC
NA	NA	TRBV7-2	TRBJ2-7	CASSLVGLQGYEQYF	TGTGCCAGCAGCTTAGTGGGACTCCAGGGATACGAGCAGTACTTC
NA	NA	TRBV7-2	TRBJ1-2	CASTRQASNYGYTF	TGTGCCAGCACCAGACAGGCTTCTAACTATGGCTACACCTTC
NA	NA	TRBV7-2	TRBJ1-2	CASSLAHGGLTPYGYTF	TGTGCCAGCAGCTTAGCGCATGGGGGTCTAACCCCTTATGGCTACACCTTC
NA	NA	TRBV5-4	TRBJ2-1	CASSLKLRATYNEQFF	TGTGCCAGCAGCTTGAAGTTGAGGGCGACGTACAATGAGCAGTTCTTC
NA	NA	TRBV6-1	TRBJ1-2	CASSQPGGDVTYTF	TGTGCCAGCAGCCAGCCCGGGGGGGATGTTACCTACACCTTC
once	TRBD1	TRBV5-6	TRBJ1-5	CASSGGDRGQPQHF	TGTGCCAGCAGCGGGGGGGACAGGGGTCAGCCCCAGCATTTT
few	NA	TRBV29-1	TRBJ1-4	CSVAAGNEKLFF	TGCAGCGTTGCGGCAGGGAATGAAAAACTGTTTTTT
NA	TRBD1	TRBV28	TRBJ1-4	CASRPLGTVNEKLFF	TGTGCCAGCAGACCACTCGGGACAGTTAATGAAAAACTGTTTTTT
NA	NA	TRBV5-4	TRBJ2-3	CASSLGGVSTDTQYF	TGTGCCAGCAGCTTAGGAGGGGTTAGCACAGATACGCAGTATTTT
NA	NA	TRBV6-6	TRBJ1-4	CASISRENEKLFF	TGTGCCAGCATTTCCAGGGAGAATGAAAAACTGTTTTTT
NA	TRBD2	TRBV29-1	TRBJ2-1	CSVEGSGTVVGNEQFF	TGCAGCGTTGAAGGGAGCGGGACGGTCGTTGGCAATGAGCAGTTCTTC
once	NA	TRBV6-5	TRBJ2-7	CASNNGLYEQYF	TGTGCCAGCAATAACGGCCTATACGAGCAGTACTTC
NA	NA	TRBV18	TRBJ2-7	CASSRGPSYEQYF	TGTGCCAGCTCACGGGGTCCCTCCTACGAGCAGTACTTC
NA	NA	TRBV4-1	TRBJ1-1	CASSQKVGGTEAFF	TGCGCCAGCAGCCAAAAAGTGGGGGGTACAGAAGCTTTCTTT
NA	TRBD1	TRBV4-3	TRBJ2-5	CASSQGDRGETQYF	TGCGCCAGCAGCCAAGGGGACAGGGGCGAGACCCAGTACTTC
NA	TRBD2	TRBV4-2	TRBJ2-1	CASSPAGTNSYNEQFF	TGTGCCAGCAGCCCAGCAGGGACTAACTCGTACAATGAGCAGTTCTTC
NA	NA	TRBV7-3	TRBJ1-1	CASSQDRNTEAFF	TGTGCCAGCAGCCAGGACAGGAACACTGAAGCTTTCTTT
NA	NA	TRBV5-1	TRBJ2-5	CASSVTTGPVETQYF	TGCGCCAGCAGCGTAACGACGGGACCGGTGGAGACCCAGTACTTC
NA	NA	TRBV5-1	TRBJ1-2	CASSLVVGADYGYTF	TGCGCCAGCAGCTTGGTAGTGGGGGCGGACTATGGCTACACCTTC
NA	NA	TRBV5-1	TRBJ2-3	CASRLGGTDTQYF	TGCGCCAGCAGATTGGGGGGCACAGATACGCAGTATTTT
NA	TRBD2	TRBV5-1	TRBJ2-3	CASKGLAGTDTQYF	TGCGCCAGCAAAGGACTAGCGGGCACAGATACGCAGTATTTT
few	NA	TRBV29-1	TRBJ1-1	CSVSGRMNTEAFF	TGCAGCGTTTCGGGACGGATGAACACTGAAGCTTTCTTT
NA	NA	TRBV5-1	TRBJ2-5	CASSSGSVKTQYF	TGCGCCAGCAGTTCCGGCAGCGTGAAGACCCAGTACTTC
NA	NA	TRBV7-9	TRBJ2-3	CASSLDGVASHTQYF	TGTGCCAGCAGCTTAGATGGTGTGGCATCTCATACGCAGTATTTT
NA	NA	TRBV28	TRBJ1-2	CASSIDGRTYGYTF	TGTGCCAGCAGCATTGACGGCCGAACGTATGGCTACACCTTC
NA	NA	TRBV7-6	TRBJ1-2	CASSLGGGEGYTF	TGTGCCAGCAGCTTAGGGGGCGGCGAAGGCTACACCTTC
NA	NA	TRBV14	TRBJ2-3	CASSTSMGDTQYF	TGTGCCAGCAGTACATCAATGGGAGATACGCAGTATTTT
NA	NA	TRBV4-1	TRBJ2-7	CASSQVGGHEQYF	TGCGCCAGCAGCCAAGTTGGCGGCCACGAGCAGTACTTC
NA	NA	TRBV9	TRBJ2-1	CASSAPGPQIQGQQFF	TGTGCCAGCAGCGCCCCCGGGCCCCAAATCCAGGGGCAGCAGTTCTTC
NA	NA	TRBV6-6	TRBJ2-3	CASSPPGSAQYF	TGTGCCAGCAGCCCCCCGGGGTCAGCGCAGTATTTT
NA	NA	TRBV4-1	TRBJ2-7	CASSQERARASYEQYF	TGCGCCAGCAGCCAAGAAAGGGCACGGGCCTCCTACGAGCAGTACTTC
NA	NA	TRBV9	TRBJ2-7	CASSVEPGTGSEQYF	TGTGCCAGCAGCGTAGAGCCGGGAACGGGGTCCGAGCAGTACTTC
NA	NA	TRBV19	TRBJ2-1	CASNQVVGNEQFF	TGTGCCAGTAACCAGGTCGTGGGCAATGAGCAGTTCTTC
NA	TRBD2	TRBV7-9	TRBJ2-7	CASSWASGSYEQYF	TGTGCCAGCAGCTGGGCTAGCGGCTCCTACGAGCAGTACTTC
NA	NA	TRBV2	TRBJ1-1	CASSVVGGDEAFF	TGTGCCAGCAGTGTGGTCGGCGGAGATGAAGCTTTCTTT
once	TRBD2	TRBV5-1	TRBJ2-3	CASSLEAGRADTQYF	TGCGCCAGCAGCTTGGAGGCAGGGAGGGCAGATACGCAGTATTTT
few	TRBD1	TRBV19	TRBJ1-2	CASALRDRGSYGYTF	TGTGCCAGCGCCCTCCGGGACAGGGGAAGTTATGGCTACACCTTC
NA	NA	TRBV6-6	TRBJ2-4	CASSYPDLDIQYF	TGTGCCAGCAGTTACCCTGACCTGGACATTCAGTACTTC
NA	NA	TRBV21-1	TRBJ1-5	CASSKSVGQGRFFYSNQPQHF	TGTGCCAGCAGCAAATCTGTGGGACAGGGGCGCTTCTTTTATAGCAATCAGCCCCAGCATTTT
NA	NA	TRBV2	TRBJ2-1	CASRRSGGNNEQFF	TGTGCCAGCAGACGGAGTGGCGGTAACAATGAGCAGTTCTTC
once	NA	TRBV20-1	TRBJ1-1	CSARVTTEAFF	TGCAGTGCTAGAGTGACCACTGAAGCTTTCTTT
NA	NA	TRBV7-9	TRBJ1-1	CASSLPRGGTEAFF	TGTGCCAGCAGCTTACCTAGGGGGGGCACTGAAGCTTTCTTT
few	NA	TRBV7-3	TRBJ1-1	CASSPRRGNEAFF	TGTGCCAGCAGCCCTCGGCGGGGCAATGAAGCTTTCTTT
NA	TRBD2	TRBV28	TRBJ2-7	CASSRTSGRQTEQYF	TGTGCCAGCAGTCGTACTAGCGGGAGGCAGACCGAGCAGTACTTC
once	NA	TRBV6-5	TRBJ2-7	CASSQGAGSSYEQYF	TGTGCCAGCTCTCAAGGGGCAGGGAGCTCCTACGAGCAGTACTTC
NA	TRBD1	TRBV4-1	TRBJ2-7	CASSRNFGVDRSYEQYF	TGCGCCAGCAGTCGAAATTTCGGGGTGGACAGGTCGTACGAGCAGTACTTC
NA	NA	TRBV5-1	TRBJ2-5	CASSLTTGQLFETQYF	TGCGCCAGCAGCTTGACGACCGGACAACTTTTCGAGACCCAGTACTTC